The present entry profiles one T cell receptor beta chain with its context. Its antigen is unknown. V lost 0 bases and J 4 bases, leaving 14 bases between the germline ends. Germline V gives CDR1 SGHRS, CDR2 YFSETQ. The CDR3 is 16 residues long. The sample originates from a study of cytomegalovirus exposure and HLA in healthy donors. Study-wide points: Accurate predictions that matched the HLA-A and HLA-B alleles of most subjects were reportedly made from TCR beta sequences. High specificity and sensitivity for cytomegalovirus status were reported for the classifier.

PCR involved 60 Vbeta and 13 Jbeta primers. Methods used by the authors: An analysis performed later counted about 80 million unique TCR beta chains (roughly 11 million of them shared). Sequenced by immunoSEQ multiplex PCR; TCRdb stores in-frame clones only, minus some. The V and J calls and clone size were taken over from that table, and D and trimming were inferred from the DNA. This table lists some 72,000 clones. This chain links TRBV5-1 with TRBJ2-1; a possible D gene is TRBD2 (5 bases). The receptor was derived from a man in his thirties or forties in good health and CMV-seronegative. The specimen sequenced was PBMCs. The CDR3 sequence is CASSLGEGHHYNEQFF. The CDR3, as DNA: TGCGCCAGCAGCTTGGGAGAGGGCCACCATTACAATGAGCAGTTCTTC.